At least ten counts were recorded for the clone carrying this T cell receptor (beta chain). Its antigen is not known. This sample stems from a study of blood T cells in healthy people across ages. The authors isolated at least 6.5 million PBMCs per sample. The use of a sample-barcoded 5' primer and a J-beta primer mix characterized a second PCR of about 7 to 12 cycles. One entry per CDR3 protein results from TCRdb running MiXCR on the 5' RACE reads. The data contain around 850,000 distinct CDR3 sequences, under 40% of them seen just once; the ten biggest clones take up 10% to 15%. Study findings and constraints: A roughly linear age-dependent decrease characterized TCR beta diversity per million T cells.

V shed 3 bases and J shed 2 bases, with 12 bases lying between them. The germline gives CDR1 DFQATT, CDR2 SNEGSKA (reference sequence). The CDR3 totals 14 residues. What was sequenced was blood. This chain connects TRBV20-1 to TRBJ2-3; a possible D gene is TRBD2 (6 bases). The source is a man between 18 and 35 years old in good health. CDR3 residues: CSASRVAATDTQYF. Here the CDR3 DNA reads TGCAGTGCTAGTAGGGTAGCGGCCACAGATACGCAGTATTTT.